This passage covers 30 T cell receptor beta chains from one sample sequenced in a study of beta chain features in type 1 diabetes. As every portion of the isolated RNA was reverse transcribed, the sequencing read expressed TCRB transcripts. Only in-frame clones appear in the TCRdb table, and some are missing; sequencing was by immunoSEQ multiplex PCR. The data hold about 260,000 clones, with roughly two thirds observed a single time. Material: naive CD4+ T cells from blood. Receptors were obtained from a man aged 25 to 40 in good health.

The rearrangement uses TRBV29-1 and TRBJ2-1, with 7 bases that match TRBD2. Losses at the gene ends were 7 bases for V and 6 bases for J; bases not matched to a gene: 12. This CDR3 has 14 amino acids. The germline V gene encodes CDR1 SQVTM and CDR2 ANQGSEA. DNA for the CDR3: TGCAGCGCCGGACGCGGGAGCGGGTTCAATGAGCAGTTCTTC. It codes for CSAGRGSGFNEQFF.

The CDR3 loop is CASSEWETWGQFF. The DNA of the CDR3 is TGTGCCAGCAGTGAATGGGAAACGTGGGGGCAGTTCTTC. The chain combines TRBV25-1 with TRBJ2-1; D unclear. Germline loops: CDR1 MGHDK, CDR2 SYGVNS. This CDR3 comprises 13 residues. V lost 1 base and J 12 bases, leaving 13 bases between the germline ends. Full variable domain (missing parts from reference TRBV25-1 and TRBJ2-1): EADIYQTPRYLVIGTGKKITLECSQTMGHDKMYWYQQDPGMELHLIHYSYGVNSTEKGDLSSESTVSRIRTEHFPLTLESARPSHTSQYLCASSEWETWGQFFGPGTRLTVL.

The chain couples TRBV2 to TRBJ1-1; the D is unclear. Germline CDR1 and CDR2: SNHLY and FYNNEI. CDR3 length: 14 residues. The germline V and J ends were trimmed by 5 bases and 1 base, with 11 bases remaining between them. CDR3 in DNA: TGTGCCAGCAGTACACTTACACCGAACACTGAAGCTTTCTTT. It encodes CASSTLTPNTEAFF. Variable domain in full (rest from reference TRBV2 and TRBJ1-1): EPEVTQTPSHQVTQMGQEVILRCVPISNHLYFYWYRQILGQKVEFLVSFYNNEISEKSEIFDDQFSVERPDGSNFTLKIRSTKLEDSAMYFCASSTLTPNTEAFFGQGTRLTVV.

This clone occurred a few times. The J gene is TRBJ2-7, the V gene TRBV29-1, with D possibly matching TRBD2 (6 bases). The CDR3 runs 12 residues. The ends were cut back, 4 bases at V and 3 bases at J, with 10 bases in the middle. CDR1 is SQVTM, CDR2 ANQGSEA, per germline. The CDR3: CSVAGTGYEQYF. The CDR3, as DNA: TGCAGCGTTGCAGGGACTGGCTACGAGCAGTACTTC.

This clone has a handful of counts. V gene TRBV27 combines with J gene TRBJ2-7, with 8 bases that match TRBD2. This CDR3 is 14 amino acids long. J lost 6 bases, V lost 6 bases, and 10 bases had no gene match. Germline V lookup: CDR1 MNHEY, CDR2 SMNVEV (reference sequence). The CDR3 region is CASSVRLAGFEQYF. The CDR3 DNA sequence: TGTGCCAGCAGCGTGAGGCTAGCGGGTTTCGAGCAGTACTTC.

This chain links TRBV30 with TRBJ1-1, with D hard to call. V lost 3 bases, J lost 4 bases, and 12 bases lay in between. The CDR3 has 13 amino acids. Germline V gene sequence: CDR1 GTSNPN, CDR2 SVGIG (reference sequence). CDR3 nucleotides: TGTGCCTGGAGCAACCACGGTGGCACTGAAGCTTTCTTT. This gives the protein CAWSNHGGTEAFF.

This chain joins TRBV4-1 and TRBJ2-4, with 13 bases that match TRBD2. The CDR3 spans 21 residues. Germline V gene lookup returns CDR1 MGHRA and CDR2 YSYEKL. Germline trimming cut 4 bases from V and 2 bases from J; bases unmatched to any gene: 17. CDR3 amino acids: CASSPLPGLAGTSLPKNIQYF. CDR3 in DNA: TGCGCCAGCAGCCCTCTCCCGGGACTAGCGGGGACCTCACTTCCCAAAAACATTCAGTACTTC.

This clone occurred a few times. The chain couples TRBV29-1 to TRBJ2-6; no clear D gene. Germline V gene lookup returns CDR1 SQVTM and CDR2 ANQGSEA. Trimming took 6 bases from V and 4 from J, leaving 10 bases between them. CDR3 length equals 13 residues. CDR3 protein: CSVPVVGANVLTF. The CDR3 nucleotides read TGCAGCGTGCCTGTTGTGGGGGCCAACGTCCTGACTTTC.

This clone was seen a single time. V is TRBV9 and J is TRBJ2-5; D ambiguous. Germline CDR1 SGDLS, CDR2 YYNGEE. The CDR3 covers 14 residues. Trimming took off 0 bases at V and 2 bases at J, with 8 bases between the two ends. The CDR3, as DNA: TGTGCCAGCAGCGTAGAGTCAGTTCAAGAGACCCAGTACTTC. Protein: CASSVESVQETQYF.

This rearrangement joins TRBV15 to TRBJ2-1, with TRBD1 matching 11 bases. After removal of 1 base from V and 6 bases from J, the junction contained 2 bases not matched to a gene. Per the germline V gene, CDR1 is LNHNV and CDR2 is YYDKDF (reference sequence). The CDR3 loop spans 15 amino acids. The CDR3 here is CATSRAGQGANEQFF. The CDR3 bases are TGTGCCACCAGCAGAGCCGGACAGGGGGCCAATGAGCAGTTCTTC.

About this clone itself: Other DNA sequences of this sample code for an identical CDR3. This rearrangement joins TRBV7-9 to TRBJ2-5; D gene uncertain. There are 13 residues in the CDR3. Trimming shortened V by 4 bases and J by 4 bases, and 10 bases separated the two germline ends. CDR1 is SEHNR and CDR2 is FQNEAQ in the germline V gene (reference sequence). The CDR3 DNA is TGTGCCAGCAGCTCTTCTGGCGGAGAGACCCAGTACTTC. Translated, it gives CASSSSGGETQYF.

About this clone itself: The same CDR3 also results from other DNA sequences found in this sample. The chain links TRBV14 to TRBJ2-6; D remains unclear. CDR3 length: 14 amino acids. Germline lookup yields CDR1 SGHDN and CDR2 FVKESK. Deletions cut 2 bases from V and 1 base from J, with 3 bases between. The CDR3 DNA reads as TGTGCCAGCAGCCAATTGTCTGGGGCCAACGTCCTGACTTTC. Translated: CASSQLSGANVLTF.

This clone was seen a single time. The chain employs TRBV25-1 and TRBJ2-7; TRBD2 agrees at 9 bases. V lost 2 bases to trimming and J lost 6 bases; unmatched junction nucleotides: 5. This CDR3 region has 14 residues. Germline CDR1 and CDR2: MGHDK and SYGVNS. The DNA for the CDR3 is TGTGCCAGCAGTGAACCGGGACTAGCTTCCGAGCAGTACTTC. Translating gives CASSEPGLASEQYF.

V and J are TRBV28 and TRBJ1-5, with 9 bases aligning to TRBD1. CDR1 and CDR2 (germline): MDHEN, SYDVKM. The CDR3 runs to 12 residues. With V trimmed by 5 bases and J by 16 bases, 9 bases remained unmatched. CDR3 sequence (DNA): TGTGCCAGCAGTCCCGGACAGGGGTCGAAACATTTT. Protein: CASSPGQGSKHF. Together with reference TRBV28 and TRBJ1-5, the CDR3 gives the full variable domain: DVKVTQSSRYLVKRTGEKVFLECVQDMDHENMFWYRQDPGLGLRLIYFSYDVKMKEKGDIPEGYSVSREKKERFSLILESASTNQTSMYLCASSPGQGSKHFGDGTRLSIL.

The rearrangement uses TRBV2 and TRBJ2-3; no firm D call. The CDR3 covers 13 residues. CDR1 and CDR2 (germline): SNHLY, FYNNEI. Trimming removed 8 bases at V and 2 bases at J, with 11 bases between. CDR3 in DNA: TGTGCCAGCTCCTACGGTTTCACAGATACGCAGTATTTT. Amino acids: CASSYGFTDTQYF.

Comments on this clone: A junction boundary mismatches the germline segment, possibly from a read error. The V and J genes are TRBV13 and TRBJ1-1, with D unresolved. Germline V CDR1 and CDR2: PRHDT, FYEKMQ (reference sequence). This CDR3 has 11 amino acids. CDR3 coding DNA: TGTGCCAGCAGCTTGACTGGGTTGATGGTCTTT. Amino acids: CASSLTGLMVF.

This clone appeared a single time. The chain employs TRBV6-5 and TRBJ1-1; D call uncertain. Germline assignment: CDR1 MNHEY and CDR2 SVGAGI. Deletions cut 5 bases from V and 1 base from J, with 8 bases between. The CDR3 extends over 13 amino acids. Here the CDR3 reads CASSRQKNTEAFF. CDR3 DNA: TGTGCCAGCAGTAGACAAAAGAACACTGAAGCTTTCTTT.

The chain links TRBV4-3 to TRBJ2-5; TRBD1 agrees at 7 bases. V lost 0 bases to trimming and J lost 5 bases; unmatched junction nucleotides: 6. The CDR3 extends over 15 amino acids. Per the germline V gene, CDR1 is LGHNA and CDR2 is YSLEER. The CDR3 coding sequence is TGCGCCAGCAGCCAAGAGGGACAGCGAGGGGAGACCCAGTACTTC. Its protein product is CASSQEGQRGETQYF.

There are a few counts of this clone. The J gene is TRBJ1-3, the V gene TRBV30; D unclear. Trimming took off 5 bases at V and 0 bases at J, with 5 bases between the two ends. Germline V gene lookup returns CDR1 GTSNPN and CDR2 SVGIG (reference sequence). The CDR3 has 12 residues. The CDR3, as DNA: TGTGCCTGGGTACTCTCTGGAAACACCATATATTTT. Its protein is CAWVLSGNTIYF.

The chain carries TRBV7-9 and TRBJ2-1; D gene uncertain. The CDR3 loop spans 13 amino acids. Germline-derived CDR1 and CDR2 are SEHNR and FQNEAQ (reference sequence). The germline V and J ends were trimmed by 5 bases and 5 bases, with 10 bases remaining between them. Written as DNA, the CDR3 is TGTGCCAGCAGCCCGAGACGGGACAATGAGCAGTTCTTC. It encodes CASSPRRDNEQFF.

This rearrangement joins TRBV29-1 to TRBJ2-5; D ambiguous. The V and J ends lost 0 bases and 5 bases respectively, with 7 bases between them. Looked up from germline, CDR1 is SQVTM and CDR2 is ANQGSEA. The length of the CDR3 is 12 residues. This chain's CDR3 is CSVEEATETQYF. CDR3 coding DNA: TGCAGCGTTGAAGAGGCAACGGAGACCCAGTACTTC.

The rearrangement uses TRBV28 and TRBJ2-7, with 10 bases that match TRBD2. The V gene end was trimmed by 6 bases and the J gene end by 7 bases; junction bases not matched to a gene: 9. Germline V gives CDR1 MDHEN, CDR2 SYDVKM. There are 14 residues in the CDR3. The CDR3, as DNA: TGTGCCAGCAGGCGGGTTCTAGCGGGAGAGGAGCAGTACTTC. Translated: CASRRVLAGEEQYF.

This clone has a handful of counts. V gene TRBV5-4 combines with J gene TRBJ2-7; D is undetermined. The CDR3 length is 14 residues. V lost 0 bases, J lost 2 bases, and 9 bases lay in between. CDR1 and CDR2 from the germline V gene are SGHNT and YYREEE (reference sequence). The CDR3 DNA follows: TGTGCCAGCAGCTTGGGGCAGGATACCTACGAGCAGTACTTC. It encodes CASSLGQDTYEQYF.

The V call is TRBV5-4, the J call TRBJ1-2; D is perhaps TRBD1 (6 bases). The CDR3 runs 14 residues. Between the trimmed V and J ends, which lost 0 bases and 6 bases, there was a span of 12 bases. The germline gives CDR1 SGHNT, CDR2 YYREEE (reference sequence). The CDR3 spells CASSLDSGANGYTF. CDR3 DNA sequence: TGTGCCAGCAGCTTGGATTCAGGGGCGAATGGCTACACCTTC.

The chain recombines TRBV29-1 with TRBJ2-1; unclear D gene. Germline V gives CDR1 SQVTM, CDR2 ANQGSEA. This CDR3 is built from 12 residues. Trimming removed 4 bases from V and 7 bases from J, with 11 bases in between. The CDR3 sequence is CSVGISWNEQFF. The CDR3 DNA sequence: TGCAGCGTTGGGATTTCTTGGAATGAGCAGTTCTTC.

As concerns this clone: Distinct nucleotide sequences in the sample also encode this CDR3. The chain has TRBV9 and TRBJ2-3, with TRBD2 as a possible D gene (6 bases). CDR1 SGDLS and CDR2 YYNGEE come from the germline V gene. The germline V and J ends were trimmed by 4 bases and 0 bases, with 9 bases remaining between them. The CDR3 spans 14 residues. The CDR3 DNA reads as TGTGCCAGCAGCCCTGGGACTAGCACAGATACGCAGTATTTT. Residues: CASSPGTSTDTQYF.

This clone was found a few times. The chain uses TRBV29-1 and TRBJ2-3; D could derive from TRBD1 or TRBD2 (5 bases each). The CDR3 loop spans 13 amino acids. The V end was cut by 2 bases, the J end by 2 bases, with 8 bases between. Germline V CDR1 and CDR2: SQVTM, ANQGSEA. CDR3 in DNA: TGCAGCGTTGAAAGGGACCACACAGATACGCAGTATTTT. This translates into CSVERDHTDTQYF.

The table lists this clone with a few counts. The chain recombines TRBV30 with TRBJ1-3, with D unresolved. In germline, CDR1 is GTSNPN, CDR2 SVGIG (reference sequence). This CDR3 is built from 14 residues. V lost 2 bases, J lost 0 bases, and 8 bases lay in between. Here the CDR3 DNA reads TGTGCCTGGAGTCGGGTAGGCTCTGGAAACACCATATATTTT. It specifies CAWSRVGSGNTIYF.

A few counts support this clone. This chain links TRBV29-1 with TRBJ1-1; a possible D gene is TRBD1 (5 bases). The CDR3 contains 14 residues. Germline V gene data show CDR1 as SQVTM and CDR2 as ANQGSEA. The V end lost 6 bases, the J end lost 1 base, and 15 bases lay between the germline ends. The DNA for the CDR3 is TGCAGCGTCGCCCTGAGACAGTCGAACACTGAAGCTTTCTTT. It yields the protein CSVALRQSNTEAFF.

This clone was picked up a small number of times. The V gene is TRBV18, the J gene TRBJ2-4, with 12 bases lining up with TRBD2. The trim removed 3 bases at V and 15 bases at J, leaving 9 bases unmatched. This CDR3 is built from 14 residues. The V gene's germline CDR1 is KGHSH and CDR2 LQKENI. The CDR3 loop is CASSPLAGGQWMYF. The CDR3, as DNA: TGTGCCAGCTCACCCCTAGCGGGGGGGCAATGGATGTACTTC.